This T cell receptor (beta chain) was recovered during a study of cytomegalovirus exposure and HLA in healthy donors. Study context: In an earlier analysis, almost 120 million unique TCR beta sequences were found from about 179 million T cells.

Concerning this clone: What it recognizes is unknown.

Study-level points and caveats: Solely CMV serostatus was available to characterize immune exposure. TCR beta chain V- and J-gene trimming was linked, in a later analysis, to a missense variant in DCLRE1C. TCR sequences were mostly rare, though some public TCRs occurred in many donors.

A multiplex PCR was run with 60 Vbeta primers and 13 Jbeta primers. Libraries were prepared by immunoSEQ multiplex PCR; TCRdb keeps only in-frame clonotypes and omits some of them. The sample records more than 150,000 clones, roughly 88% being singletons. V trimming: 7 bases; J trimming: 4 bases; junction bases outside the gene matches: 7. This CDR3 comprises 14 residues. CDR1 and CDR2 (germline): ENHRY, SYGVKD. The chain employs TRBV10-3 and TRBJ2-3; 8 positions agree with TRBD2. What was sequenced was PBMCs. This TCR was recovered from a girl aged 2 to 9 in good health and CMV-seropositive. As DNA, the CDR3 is TGTGCCATCATGGTGAGCGGGAGTTCAGATACGCAGTATTTT. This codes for CAIMVSGSSDTQYF.